A selection of T cell receptor beta chains follows, all from one sample in a study of T cells after yellow fever vaccination. TCRdb reprocessed the 5' RACE reads via MiXCR and lists one record per CDR3 protein. The data hold hundreds of thousands of distinct CDR3 sequences, with roughly a fifth observed a single time. The sequencing here drew on PBMCs, taken 15 days after the yellow fever booster vaccination. The receptor set was obtained from a man aged 25-45 years who received the YFV17D yellow fever vaccine. CDR3s include the opening cysteine and the closing phenylalanine or tryptophan.

>TRBV3-1|18
CASSQDSRGLAGTYEQYF
>TRBV7-2|12
CASSPGGFEQYF
>TRBV28|15
CASNAGTSGSYEQYF
>TRBV7-8|15
CASSSATGRSYEQYF
>TRBV6-1|15
CASTPLSQSTDTQYF
>TRBV19|15
CASSPLTITEDTQYF
>TRBV7-9|15
CASTRGGDRPYEQYF
>TRBV20-1|11
CSATGARGYTF
>TRBV7-2|15
CASSFWENPYNEQFF
>TRBV20-1|16
CSARSREAGWRGEQFF
>TRBV5-1|17
CASSLVGGRVMNTEAFF